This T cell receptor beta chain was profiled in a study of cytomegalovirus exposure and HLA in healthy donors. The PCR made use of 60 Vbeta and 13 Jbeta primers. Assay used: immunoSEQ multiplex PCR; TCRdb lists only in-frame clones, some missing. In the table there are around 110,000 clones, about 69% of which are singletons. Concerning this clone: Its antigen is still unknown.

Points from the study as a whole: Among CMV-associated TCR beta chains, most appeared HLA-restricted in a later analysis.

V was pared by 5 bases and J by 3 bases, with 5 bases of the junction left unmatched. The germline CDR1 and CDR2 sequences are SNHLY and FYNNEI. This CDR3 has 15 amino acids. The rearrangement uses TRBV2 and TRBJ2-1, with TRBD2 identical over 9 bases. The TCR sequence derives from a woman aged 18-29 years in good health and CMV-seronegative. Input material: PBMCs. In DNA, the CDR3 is TGTGCCAGCAGTAATCTAGCGGGACTCTACAATGAGCAGTTCTTC. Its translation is CASSNLAGLYNEQFF.